The rows below give T cell receptor beta chains drawn from one sample of a study of blood T cells in healthy people across ages. One entry per CDR3 protein results from TCRdb running MiXCR on the 5' RACE reads. The table lists some 1,800,000 distinct CDR3 sequences, about two fifths of them singletons. Sequencing was carried out using blood. The receptor set was obtained from a human donor in good health. CDR3s include the opening cysteine and the closing phenylalanine or tryptophan. D genes are given only for firm matches. The size field is filled for only some rows; it gives once, few, many or a size class.

d_gene	j_gene	v_gene	abundance	CDR3aa	CDR3nt
.	TRBJ1-1	TRBV6-6	once	CASSPVPGNTEAFF	TGTGCCAGCAGTCCCGTTCCAGGGAACACTGAAGCTTTCTTT
TRBD1	TRBJ1-4	TRBV29-1	few	CSARTGGYEKLFF	TGCAGCGCCCGGACAGGGGGGTATGAAAAACTGTTTTTT
.	TRBJ2-7	TRBV4-2	.	CASSQDPVSGTYEQYF	TGTGCCAGCAGCCAAGATCCGGTTTCGGGGACCTACGAGCAGTACTTC
.	TRBJ2-2	TRBV10-3	.	CAISESETSSGELFF	TGTGCCATCAGTGAGTCGGAGACTAGTTCCGGGGAGCTGTTTTTT
TRBD2	TRBJ2-1	TRBV5-5	few	CASSLVLAVREQFF	TGTGCCAGCAGCTTAGTACTAGCGGTTAGAGAGCAGTTCTTC
TRBD2	TRBJ2-1	TRBV29-1	few	CSQTSGGFNEQFF	TGCAGTCAAACTAGCGGGGGTTTCAATGAGCAGTTCTTC
TRBD1	TRBJ1-1	TRBV27	few	CASSFWGQGANTEAFF	TGTGCCAGCAGTTTCTGGGGACAGGGGGCGAACACTGAAGCTTTCTTT
TRBD2	TRBJ2-7	TRBV2	few	CASRMRGTQFKQYF	TGTGCCAGCAGGATGCGGGGGACCCAGTTCAAGCAGTACTTC
TRBD1	TRBJ1-5	TRBV6-2/TRBV6-3	few	CASSYVGQGVYSNQPQHF	TGTGCCAGCAGTTACGTGGGACAGGGCGTTTATAGCAATCAGCCCCAGCATTTT
.	TRBJ2-3	TRBV29-1	few	CSVEKSGGLSDTQYF	TGCAGCGTAGAGAAATCCGGGGGCCTTTCAGATACGCAGTATTTT
.	TRBJ2-1	TRBV2	.	CASPPRGGLAPFF	TGTGCCAGCCCCCCGAGGGGCGGCTTGGCTCCGTTCTTC
.	TRBJ1-2	TRBV7-2	once	CASSLVRGTTWGYTF	TGTGCCAGCAGCTTAGTACGGGGGACGACGTGGGGCTACACCTTC
.	TRBJ2-7	TRBV10-3	few	CATQVQGYEQYF	TGTGCCACCCAGGTACAGGGTTACGAGCAGTACTTC
.	TRBJ2-3	TRBV27	few	CASSSQGPAHTDTQYF	TGTGCCAGCAGTAGTCAGGGCCCAGCCCACACAGATACGCAGTATTTT
.	TRBJ2-3	TRBV9	few	CASKGVENTDTQYF	TGTGCCAGTAAAGGAGTCGAGAATACAGATACGCAGTATTTT
TRBD2	TRBJ2-7	TRBV10-3	few	CAISESTSGGFNEQYF	TGTGCCATCAGTGAGTCGACTAGCGGGGGGTTCAATGAGCAGTACTTC